Sequencing of this T cell receptor (beta chain) was carried out in a study of T cell changes during pregnancy in multiple sclerosis. Libraries were prepared by immunoSEQ multiplex PCR; TCRdb keeps only in-frame clonotypes and omits some of them. The profile shows about 50,000 clones, nearly 95% of them singletons. This clonotype was sampled from a female donor with multiple sclerosis, enrolled in a pregnancy study. Sequenced material: CD4+ T cells from peripheral blood mononuclear cells, taken in the second trimester of pregnancy.

CDR3 residues: CASLTRRGEDGYTF. The DNA of the CDR3 is TGTGCCAGCCTGACGAGGCGAGGGGAGGATGGCTACACCTTC. The rearrangement uses TRBV11-3 and TRBJ1-2, with a possible D match to TRBD1 (5 bases). CDR3 size: 14 residues. V was cut by 8 bases and J by 6 bases, with 19 bases left in between. The germline CDR1 and CDR2 sequences are SGHNT and YENEEA.